These 24 T cell receptor beta chains were sequenced from one sample in a study of T cells in Graves' hyperthyroidism and ophthalmopathy. Authors of the study amplified TCR beta CDR3 regions from RNA transcripts. The HTBI primer set served for first-round RT-PCR of the TCR CDR3. Each CDR3 protein gets one entry after TCRdb re-called the multiplex PCR reads with MiXCR. The sample yields under 750,000 distinct CDR3 sequences, 18% seen once. Sequencing used blood. Receptor source: a woman in her fifties or sixties with Graves' hyperthyroidism that later progressed to Graves' ophthalmopathy.

The chain carries TRBV27 and TRBJ1-6, with a possible D match to TRBD1 (5 bases). The V and J ends lost 1 base and 9 bases respectively, with 13 bases between them. Germline CDR1 and CDR2: MNHEY and SMNVEV (reference sequence). The CDR3 extends over 15 amino acids. CDR3 amino acids: CASSLYRGAGSPLHF. The CDR3 DNA reads as TGTGCCAGCAGTTTATATCGCGGGGCTGGTTCACCCCTCCACTTT.

The chain combines TRBV2 with TRBJ1-2; possibly TRBD1 for D (5 bases). With 4 bases removed from V and 4 bases from J, the gap between germline ends came to 10 bases. This CDR3 spans 13 amino acids. CDR1 and CDR2 (germline): SNHLY, FYNNEI. CDR3 sequence reads: CASSGGTVYGYTF. CDR3 sequence (DNA): TGTGCCAGCAGTGGGGGGACTGTCTATGGCTACACCTTC. Full variable domain (missing parts from reference TRBV2 and TRBJ1-2): EPEVTQTPSHQVTQMGQEVILRCVPISNHLYFYWYRQILGQKVEFLVSFYNNEISEKSEIFDDQFSVERPDGSNFTLKIRSTKLEDSAMYFCASSGGTVYGYTFGSGTRLTVV.

The V call is TRBV18, the J call TRBJ2-1; D possibly corresponds to TRBD2 (6 bases). Looked up from germline, CDR1 is KGHSH and CDR2 is LQKENI. Deletions cut 2 bases from V and 9 bases from J, with 14 bases between. There are 14 residues in the CDR3. Here the CDR3 DNA reads TGTGCCAGCTCACCATCCTCGGAGGGGAGTGAGCAGTTCTTC. This gives the protein CASSPSSEGSEQFF.

The chain couples TRBV29-1 to TRBJ1-5; D gene unclear. CDR3 length: 13 residues. V was shortened by 2 bases and J by 5 bases, with 10 bases between the two germline ends. Looked up from germline, CDR1 is SQVTM and CDR2 is ANQGSEA. The CDR3 loop is CSVETADYQPQHF. The DNA for the CDR3 is TGCAGCGTTGAAACGGCAGATTATCAGCCCCAGCATTTT.

The chain recombines TRBV12-3 or TRBV12-4 with TRBJ1-2; TRBD1 might be the D (6 bases). CDR3 length: 13 amino acids. Deletions cut 3 bases from V and 8 bases from J, with 13 bases between. The CDR3 DNA is TGTGCCAGCAGTTTTGAGGGGGTCGGCGGCTACACCTTC. It translates to CASSFEGVGGYTF.

The genes are TRBV6-5 and TRBJ2-1, with TRBD2 matching over 7 bases. The CDR3 totals 15 residues. The germline V gene encodes CDR1 MNHEY and CDR2 SVGAGI. V lost 2 bases to trimming and J lost 9 bases; unmatched junction nucleotides: 10. The CDR3 is CASSYVFPGGGEQFF. CDR3 nucleotide sequence: TGTGCCAGCAGTTACGTTTTCCCGGGGGGAGGTGAGCAGTTCTTC.

This clonotype was seen at least ten times. The chain uses TRBV30 and TRBJ2-7; perhaps TRBD2 as D (5 bases). The CDR3 extends over 13 amino acids. With 2 bases removed from V and 8 bases from J, the gap between germline ends came to 16 bases. The germline gives CDR1 GTSNPN, CDR2 SVGIG (reference sequence). CDR3 in amino acids: CAWSYSGTRKQYF. CDR3 DNA: TGTGCCTGGAGTTACTCGGGAACTAGGAAGCAGTACTTC. The full variable domain, completed using reference TRBV30 and TRBJ2-7, is SQTIHQWPATLVQPVGSPLSLECTVEGTSNPNLYWYRQAAGRGLQLLFYSVGIGQISSEVPQNLSASRPQDRQFILSSKKLLLSDSGFYLCAWSYSGTRKQYFGPGTRLTVT.

This chain uses TRBV19 with TRBJ2-3; TRBD2 is a possible D gene (6 bases). The V gene's germline CDR1 is LNHDA and CDR2 SQIVND (reference sequence). The CDR3 is 15 amino acids. The germline V and J ends were trimmed by 2 bases and 1 base, with 10 bases remaining between them. The CDR3 here is CASSIMAGRTDTQYF. The CDR3 DNA reads as TGTGCCAGTAGTATAATGGCGGGACGCACAGATACGCAGTATTTT.

This clonotype has just a few counts. V and J are TRBV5-1 and TRBJ1-6; D is unresolved. The germline gives CDR1 SGHRS, CDR2 YFSETQ. V lost 0 bases and J lost 9, with 16 bases in between. CDR3 length: 16 amino acids. The CDR3 here is CASSLGAHGEFSPLHF. The CDR3 nucleotides read TGCGCCAGCAGCTTGGGAGCGCACGGAGAATTTTCACCCCTCCACTTT.

In this sample, this clonotype turned up many times. The chain carries TRBV27 and TRBJ1-1; D is possibly TRBD1 (5 bases). The CDR3 runs 14 residues. The V end lost 2 bases, the J end lost 2 bases, and 9 bases lay between the germline ends. Germline lookup yields CDR1 MNHEY and CDR2 SMNVEV (reference sequence). The CDR3 DNA sequence: TGTGCCAGCAGTTTACGGGGGTTTAACACTGAAGCTTTCTTT. Its translation: CASSLRGFNTEAFF.

The chain uses TRBV3-1 and TRBJ2-6, with D maybe TRBD2 (5 bases). The CDR3 is 15 amino acids. V dropped 7 bases and J dropped 0 bases, with 10 bases sitting between them. CDR1 and CDR2 (germline): LGHDT, YNNKEL (reference sequence). In nucleotides, the CDR3 is TGTGCCAGCACCGGGGAGTTCTCTGGGGCCAACGTCCTGACTTTC. Protein sequence: CASTGEFSGANVLTF.

This clonotype turned up a few times. The CDR3 loop reads CASMPWRGALNQPQHF. The CDR3 DNA reads as TGTGCCAGCATGCCCTGGAGAGGGGCCCTCAATCAGCCCCAGCATTTT. The chain combines TRBV5-8 with TRBJ1-5, with D maybe TRBD1 (5 bases). Germline assignment: CDR1 SGHTS and CDR2 YDEGEE. This CDR3 has 16 amino acids. Deletions cut 6 bases from V and 3 bases from J, with 19 bases between.

Only a few counts were recorded for this clonotype. V and J are TRBV4-1 and TRBJ2-5; the D is unclear. There are 16 residues in the CDR3. The V gene lost 0 bases and the J gene lost 5 bases, with 16 bases spanning the gap. Germline assignment: CDR1 MGHRA and CDR2 YSYEKL. The CDR3 coding sequence is TGCGCCAGCAGCCAAGATGGGCTCAACCCGAGGGAGACCCAGTACTTC. This encodes CASSQDGLNPRETQYF.

V gene TRBV12-3 or TRBV12-4 combines with J gene TRBJ2-7; TRBD1 matches 8 bases. The J segment lost 4 bases and the V segment lost 7 bases, leaving 6 bases of the junction unmatched. This CDR3 contains 13 residues. The CDR3 coding sequence is TGTGCCAGCACTTTGGACAGGGAGTACGAGCAGTACTTC. Translated: CASTLDREYEQYF.

This clonotype has a handful of counts. V and J are TRBV19 and TRBJ2-2; possible D gene TRBD1, 6 bases. V lost 7 bases and J 5 bases, leaving 14 bases between the germline ends. Looked up from germline, CDR1 is LNHDA and CDR2 is SQIVND (reference sequence). This CDR3 has 14 amino acids. DNA of the CDR3: TGTGCCAGTAACCTTTTGACAGGAACCGGGGAGCTGTTTTTT. Protein sequence: CASNLLTGTGELFF. Using reference TRBV19 and TRBJ2-2 for the parts outside the CDR3, the full variable domain is DGGITQSPKYLFRKEGQNVTLSCEQNLNHDAMYWYRQDPGQGLRLIYYSQIVNDFQKGDIAEGYSVSREKKESFPLTVTSAQKNPTAFYLCASNLLTGTGELFFGEGSRLTVL.

J is TRBJ2-7 and V is TRBV19, with TRBD1 matching 9 bases. V trimming: 6 bases; J trimming: 3 bases; junction bases outside the gene matches: 15. Germline CDR1 reads LNHDA; CDR2 reads SQIVND (reference sequence). There are 17 residues in the CDR3. The CDR3 DNA reads TGTGCCAGTAGCAACCCCTCCACAGGGGGCGCCTTCTACGAGCAGTACTTC. Its protein product is CASSNPSTGGAFYEQYF.

The V gene is TRBV11-2, the J gene TRBJ2-3; D is possibly TRBD2 (6 bases). CDR3 length: 20 residues. Trimming removed 2 bases at V and 2 bases at J, with 26 bases between. The V gene's germline CDR1 is SGHAT and CDR2 FQNNGV. The CDR3: CASSLSVSRWRGLNTDTQYF. CDR3 nucleotides: TGTGCCAGCAGCTTATCAGTTTCGCGGTGGCGGGGTTTGAACACAGATACGCAGTATTTT.

The sample holds many counts of this clonotype. The J gene is TRBJ2-7, the V gene TRBV11-1, with a weak D call TRBD1 (5 bases). The CDR3 runs 14 residues. CDR1 is SGHAT, CDR2 FQDESV, per germline (reference sequence). V shed 2 bases and J shed 2 bases, with 10 bases lying between them. The CDR3 region has the DNA TGTGCCAGCAGCTTAAGACAGATTACCTACGAGCAGTACTTC. This codes for CASSLRQITYEQYF.

This clonotype was detected only a few times. The chain is built from TRBV5-1 and TRBJ2-3; 8 nucleotides agree with TRBD2. Germline V gives CDR1 SGHRS, CDR2 YFSETQ. Trimming cost V 4 bases and J 5 bases; bases outside gene matches: 3. This CDR3 contains 13 residues. CDR3 in amino acids: CASSKGLVDTQYF. The CDR3 DNA follows: TGCGCCAGCAGCAAGGGACTAGTAGATACGCAGTATTTT.

CDR3 DNA sequence: TGTGCCAGCAGCTCCCCAGACAGTTACACCGGGGAGCTGTTTTTT. The encoded protein is CASSSPDSYTGELFF. This rearrangement joins TRBV7-6 to TRBJ2-2, with D perhaps matching TRBD1 (5 bases). The germline CDR1 and CDR2 sequences are SGHVS and FNYEAQ. The CDR3 is made up of 15 amino acids. The germline V and J ends were trimmed by 4 bases and 3 bases, with 12 bases remaining between them.

This clonotype was detected many times. The chain combines TRBV11-2 with TRBJ1-4, with D uncertain. V was cut by 0 bases and J by 0 bases, with 11 bases left in between. The CDR3 has 17 amino acids. Germline-derived CDR1 and CDR2 are SGHAT and FQNNGV. CDR3 loop: CASSLELTLPTNEKLFF. In nucleotides, the CDR3 is TGTGCCAGCAGCTTAGAGTTGACACTGCCAACTAATGAAAAACTGTTTTTT. The whole variable domain, filled in from reference TRBV11-2 and TRBJ1-4, reads EAGVAQSPRYKIIEKRQSVAFWCNPISGHATLYWYQQILGQGPKLLIQFQNNGVVDDSQLPKDRFSAERLKGVDSTLKIQPAKLEDSAVYLCASSLELTLPTNEKLFFGSGTQLSVL.

The gene calls are TRBV5-1 and TRBJ1-4; D gene unclear. The CDR3 is made up of 15 amino acids. The germline V gene encodes CDR1 SGHRS and CDR2 YFSETQ. V was pared by 0 bases and J by 5 bases, with 11 bases between. In DNA form, the CDR3 reads TGCGCCAGCAGCTTGGCGCCGCCTATGAATGAAAAACTGTTTTTT. Protein product: CASSLAPPMNEKLFF. Together with reference TRBV5-1 and TRBJ1-4, the CDR3 gives the full variable domain: KAGVTQTPRYLIKTRGQQVTLSCSPISGHRSVSWYQQTPGQGLQFLFEYFSETQRNKGNFPGRFSGRQFSNSRSEMNVSTLELGDSALYLCASSLAPPMNEKLFFGSGTQLSVL.

This clonotype was recorded only once. The chain is built from TRBV7-2 and TRBJ2-7; 8 bases are shared with TRBD2. V gave up 6 bases and J gave up 7 bases; unmatched junction bases: 5. The CDR3 length is 12 residues. Germline V CDR1 and CDR2: SGHTA, FQGNSA. CDR3 bases: TGTGCCAGCAGTCGATTAGCGGGGGAGCAGTACTTC. Its protein product is CASSRLAGEQYF.

This clonotype was detected a few times. A junction end diverges from the germline sequence, so it may reflect a read error. This chain links TRBV5-1 with TRBJ1-1, with 9 bases fitting TRBD1. CDR3 length equals 16 residues. CDR1 and CDR2 (germline): SGHRS, YFSETQ. CDR3 coding DNA: TGCGCCAGCAGCAAGGGACAGGGAGATAGGTGGGCTGAAGCTTCCTTT. This sequence encodes CASSKGQGDRWAEASF.